The 16 T cell receptor beta chains below were found in one sample sequenced in a study of control samples from healthy donors and cancer patients. TCRdb keeps only in-frame clones here, not all; method: immunoSEQ multiplex PCR. Of around 120,000 clones in the sample, more than 75% were seen once. Sequencing was performed on blood. Receptor source: a woman aged 70-85 years in good health.

Details on this clone: One end of the junction fails to match germline, which may point to a read error. The rearrangement links TRBV5-1 to TRBJ1-1; D is undetermined. Germline V gene data show CDR1 as SGHRS and CDR2 as YFSETQ. The CDR3 has 14 amino acids. The DNA of the CDR3 is TGCGCCAGCAGGTTGGGTGGAGACCTCACTGAAGCTTTCTTT. Translating gives CASRLGGDLTEAFF. Full variable domain (remainder filled in from reference TRBV5-1 and TRBJ1-1): KAGVTQTPRYLIKTRGQQVTLSCSPISGHRSVSWYQQTPGQGLQFLFEYFSETQRNKGNFPGRFSGRQFSNSRSEMNVSTLELGDSALYLCASRLGGDLTEAFFGQGTRLTVV.

The chain links TRBV7-8 to TRBJ2-7; D gene uncertain. The length of the CDR3 is 13 residues. The germline V gene has CDR1 SGHVS and CDR2 FQNEAQ. The V gene lost 4 bases and the J gene lost 3 bases, with 10 bases spanning the gap. This CDR3 reads CASSSRPFYEQYF. The CDR3 nucleotides are TGTGCCAGCAGCTCGAGGCCTTTCTACGAGCAGTACTTC.

The J gene is TRBJ1-1, the V gene TRBV11-3; D is unresolved. The CDR3 runs 12 residues. Germline V gene sequence: CDR1 SGHNT, CDR2 YENEEA. The ends were cut back, 1 base at V and 5 bases at J, with 5 bases in the middle. The CDR3 spells CASSLGDTEAFF. CDR3 DNA sequence: TGTGCCAGCAGCTTAGGGGATACTGAAGCTTTCTTT.

The V and J genes are TRBV4-3 and TRBJ2-2, with D tentatively TRBD2 (6 bases). Germline V lookup: CDR1 LGHNA, CDR2 YSLEER. There are 18 residues in the CDR3. Trimming took off 1 base at V and 5 bases at J, with 20 bases between the two ends. DNA for the CDR3: TGCGCCAGCAGCCAAGGGCTCCTAAAGGACTACCAGACCGGGGAGCTGTTTTTT. This sequence encodes CASSQGLLKDYQTGELFF.

The chain links TRBV19 to TRBJ2-1, with TRBD2 matching 9 bases. In germline, CDR1 is LNHDA, CDR2 SQIVND (reference sequence). V dropped 7 bases and J dropped 7; count of bases not matched to a gene: 11. This CDR3 comprises 15 residues. CDR3 bases: TGTGCCAGTATGGGGGGAGCGGGGGGTGAGAATGAGCAGTTCTTC. Its protein is CASMGGAGGENEQFF.

The J gene is TRBJ1-4, the V gene TRBV6-5; TRBD1 agrees at 10 bases. After removal of 0 bases from V and 4 bases from J, the junction contained 2 bases not matched to a gene. The length of the CDR3 is 16 residues. Germline V gives CDR1 MNHEY, CDR2 SVGAGI. The CDR3 protein is CASSYSGTGVNEKLFF. The DNA for the CDR3 is TGTGCCAGCAGTTACTCCGGGACAGGGGTTAATGAAAAACTGTTTTTT.

The chain recombines TRBV6-2 or TRBV6-3 with TRBJ1-1, with a possible D match to TRBD1 (6 bases). The CDR3 runs 14 residues. Looked up from germline, CDR1 is MNHEY and CDR2 is SVGEGT. V lost 5 bases to trimming and J lost 0 bases, with 10 bases between them. The CDR3 protein is CASSDGQLNTEAFF. For the CDR3, the DNA is TGTGCCAGCAGTGACGGACAGTTGAACACTGAAGCTTTCTTT.

The chain uses TRBV4-1 and TRBJ2-7; D is uncertain. Trimming removed 2 bases from V and 2 bases from J, with 22 bases in between. CDR1 MGHRA and CDR2 YSYEKL come from the germline V gene. The CDR3 runs to 18 residues. CDR3 sequence (DNA): TGCGCCAGCAGCCAAAAACAAACGTCGTCCCTCGTGGCCTACGAGCAGTACTTC. Its protein is CASSQKQTSSLVAYEQYF.

The chain uses TRBV3-1 (or the pseudogene TRBV3-2) and TRBJ1-6, with D possibly TRBD1 on 6 matching bases. CDR1 LGHDT and CDR2 YNNKEL come from the germline V gene (reference sequence). This CDR3 region has 14 residues. V lost 4 bases and J 7 bases, leaving 11 bases between the germline ends. The CDR3 nucleotides read TGTGCCAGCAGCCGCTCAGGGACAAATTCACCCCTCCACTTT. Amino acids: CASSRSGTNSPLHF.

The chain recombines TRBV7-3 with TRBJ1-1; 7 nucleotides align to TRBD1. Germline CDR1 reads SGHTA; CDR2 reads FQGTGA. V was clipped by 4 bases and J by 3 bases; unmatched bases: 2. This CDR3 is 13 amino acids long. Written as DNA, the CDR3 is TGTGCCAGCAGCTCCGGGACAGACACTGAAGCTTTCTTT. Its translation: CASSSGTDTEAFF.

The chain has TRBV6-5 and TRBJ1-1, with D possibly TRBD1 on 5 matching bases. Germline V gene lookup returns CDR1 MNHEY and CDR2 SVGAGI. V was trimmed by 4 bases and J by 3 bases, leaving 15 bases between them. This CDR3 has 15 residues. The chain's CDR3 is CASSFSRRGDTEAFF. CDR3 coding DNA: TGTGCCAGCAGTTTCTCGCGGCGAGGGGACACTGAAGCTTTCTTT.

This clone was found a few times. V gene TRBV5-1 combines with J gene TRBJ2-2; D possibly matches TRBD1 or TRBD2 (5 bases each). Germline CDR1 and CDR2: SGHRS and YFSETQ. This CDR3 is 16 amino acids long. Trimming took 4 bases from V and 0 from J, leaving 13 bases between them. The CDR3 loop reads CASSPPGLANTGELFF. DNA for the CDR3: TGCGCCAGCAGCCCGCCGGGGCTAGCGAACACCGGGGAGCTGTTTTTT.

The chain recombines TRBV9 with TRBJ1-2; a possible D gene is TRBD1 (5 bases). From germline, CDR1 is SGDLS and CDR2 YYNGEE. Trimming stripped 7 bases from V and 8 bases from J, with 18 bases between. CDR3 length: 13 amino acids. For the CDR3, the DNA is TGTGCCAGCGGGCACGGGGGATACGGCGGCTACACCTTC. This gives the protein CASGHGGYGGYTF.

The rearrangement uses TRBV5-6 and TRBJ2-7, with D perhaps TRBD2 (5 bases). This CDR3 spans 14 amino acids. V shed 2 bases and J shed 11 bases, with 20 bases lying between them. Per the germline V gene, CDR1 is SGHDT and CDR2 is YYEEEE. The DNA for the CDR3 is TGTGCCAGCAGCTTATCCCTGAGGGCCCCGACGGAGTACTTC. Amino acid sequence: CASSLSLRAPTEYF. The variable domain in full, completed from reference TRBV5-6 and TRBJ2-7, reads DAGVTQSPTHLIKTRGQQVTLRCSPKSGHDTVSWYQQALGQGPQFIFQYYEEEERQRGNFPDRFSGHQFPNYSSELNVNALLLGDSALYLCASSLSLRAPTEYFGPGTRLTVT.

This clone was seen just once. The genes are TRBV24-1 and TRBJ1-1; 9 nucleotides match TRBD1. V dropped 9 bases and J dropped 5; count of bases not matched to a gene: 15. Germline V CDR1 and CDR2: KGHDR, SFDVKD. This CDR3 is 16 amino acids long. The CDR3 DNA sequence: TGTGCCACCCTTACAACAGGGGGCTGGGGTCTTACTGAAGCTTTCTTT. It encodes CATLTTGGWGLTEAFF.

As regards this clone: Its ends do not fully match the called genes, so a read error is possible. Other nucleotide sequences in the sample specify the same CDR3. This chain connects TRBV13 to TRBJ2-1, with 9 bases fitting TRBD2. The germline gives CDR1 PRHDT, CDR2 FYEKMQ (reference sequence). This CDR3 comprises 17 residues. Here the CDR3 DNA reads TGTGCCAGTAGCTTCTCATCAGCGGGGGGATCCTACAATGAGCAGTTCTTC. Its translation: CASSFSSAGGSYNEQFF.